The T cell receptor (beta chain) under discussion was sequenced for a study of T cells in localized non-small cell lung cancer. Study-wide results and limits: Increased T cell density in blood showed an association with longer overall survival. Uninvolved adjacent lung had the highest recorded T cell clonality, with tumor below it.

Libraries were prepared by immunoSEQ multiplex PCR; TCRdb keeps only in-frame clonotypes and omits some of them. The sample lists about 13,000 clones, 70% to 90% occurring once. About this clone: What it recognizes is unknown.

The source of this sequence is a male donor older than 55 with stage III lung adenocarcinoma. Source: peripheral blood, taken before any cancer treatment.

Written as DNA, the CDR3 is TGTGCCATCACCTCCGACAGAAATGAAAAACTGTTTTTT. This encodes CAITSDRNEKLFF. V gene TRBV10-3 combines with J gene TRBJ1-4; D perhaps matches TRBD1 (5 bases). The CDR3 covers 13 residues. The V gene lost 7 bases and the J gene lost 5 bases, with 11 bases spanning the gap. From germline, CDR1 is ENHRY and CDR2 SYGVKD.